A single sample gave rise to the 22 T cell receptor beta chains below, sequenced in a study of Graves' ophthalmopathy and Graves' hyperthyroidism. The authors amplified TCR beta CDR3 regions, and they did so from RNA transcripts for repertoire sequencing. The library came from an HTBI-primed first-round RT-PCR and a second-round multiplex PCR. TCRdb re-derived calls from the multiplex PCR reads in MiXCR, one entry per CDR3 protein. The sample carries about 210,000 distinct CDR3 sequences, 25% to 30% recorded once. The sequenced sample was peripheral blood. The receptors shown here come from a middle-aged man with Graves' ophthalmopathy.

V and J are TRBV6-5 and TRBJ2-7, with TRBD1 as a possible D gene (6 bases). The V gene's germline CDR1 is MNHEY and CDR2 SVGAGI. The CDR3 consists of 14 residues. With 0 bases removed from V and 4 bases from J, the gap between germline ends came to 10 bases. Here the CDR3 DNA reads TGTGCCAGCAGTTACTCACAGACAGGTTACGAGCAGTACTTC. Amino acids: CASSYSQTGYEQYF.

This clonotype appeared many times. The rearrangement links TRBV12-3 or TRBV12-4 to TRBJ2-7; 14 bases line up with TRBD2. The CDR3 totals 14 residues. Trimming cost V 5 bases and J 6 bases; bases outside gene matches: 3. The CDR3 loop is CASSGTSGSFEQYF. CDR3 sequence (DNA): TGTGCCAGCAGTGGGACTAGCGGGAGCTTCGAGCAGTACTTC.

This clonotype has ten or more counts. The rearrangement joins TRBV4-1 to TRBJ2-5; the D gene is possibly TRBD1 (5 bases). The V and J ends lost 5 bases and 2 bases respectively, with 12 bases between them. The CDR3 has 14 residues. The V gene's germline CDR1 is MGHRA and CDR2 YSYEKL. Here the CDR3 reads CASSKGSKQETQYF. The CDR3 nucleotides read TGCGCCAGCAGCAAGGGGTCGAAACAAGAGACCCAGTACTTC.

The rearrangement links TRBV12-3 or TRBV12-4 to TRBJ2-5; no clear D gene. This CDR3 spans 13 amino acids. V gave up 7 bases and J gave up 8 bases, with 17 bases separating them. CDR3 in DNA: TGTGCCAGCACCCTCTTCAGATCCCAAACCCAGTACTTC. Its protein product is CASTLFRSQTQYF.

This clonotype was detected ten times or more. The genes are TRBV19 and TRBJ2-2; D remains unclear. Germline values: CDR1 LNHDA, CDR2 SQIVND (reference sequence). The CDR3 contains 13 residues. Trimming took off 4 bases at V and 2 bases at J, with 5 bases between the two ends. Here the CDR3 DNA reads TGTGCCAGTAGTAATCACAACACCGGGGAGCTGTTTTTT. Translating gives CASSNHNTGELFF.

The V call is TRBV28, the J call TRBJ1-5, with D possibly being TRBD1 (5 bases). The CDR3 totals 14 residues. The germline CDR1 and CDR2 sequences are MDHEN and SYDVKM. V shed 9 bases and J shed 0 bases, with 12 bases lying between them. CDR3 DNA: TGTGCCAGTCTACGGGGGTATAGCAATCAGCCCCAGCATTTT. This sequence encodes CASLRGYSNQPQHF.

This clonotype was observed many times. The chain is built from TRBV20-1 and TRBJ1-5; perhaps TRBD1 as D (5 bases). The V gene lost 3 bases and the J gene lost 0 bases, with 6 bases spanning the gap. Germline V gives CDR1 DFQATT, CDR2 SNEGSKA (reference sequence). The CDR3 runs 13 residues. The CDR3 here is CSARTDSNQPQHF. The DNA of the CDR3 is TGCAGTGCTAGGACAGATAGCAATCAGCCCCAGCATTTT.

This clonotype has just a few counts. The chain is built from TRBV28 and TRBJ1-1; D uncertain. With 5 bases removed from V and 0 bases from J, the gap between germline ends came to 10 bases. The CDR3 spans 14 residues. Per germline, CDR1 MDHEN and CDR2 SYDVKM. The CDR3 region is CASSPSTVNTEAFF. The CDR3 DNA reads TGTGCCAGCAGTCCATCGACGGTGAACACTGAAGCTTTCTTT.

There are many counts of this clonotype. The gene calls are TRBV4-3 and TRBJ2-5; 10 bases align to TRBD1. The CDR3 has 16 residues. The germline V gene has CDR1 LGHNA and CDR2 YSLEER. Trimming at V came to 6 bases and at J to 11 bases, leaving 18 bases not matched to a gene. The CDR3 protein is CASRPIKRDRGYLQYF. DNA of the CDR3: TGCGCCAGCAGGCCCATTAAGCGGGACAGGGGATATCTTCAGTACTTC.

The rearrangement uses TRBV6-1 and TRBJ1-2; D is possibly TRBD1 (5 bases). Germline CDR1 is MNHNS and CDR2 is SASEGT. V was pared by 2 bases and J by 4 bases, with 17 bases between. CDR3 size: 16 residues. CDR3 coding DNA: TGTGCCAGCAGTGAATTCGATACAGGTCTAAGCTATGGCTACACCTTC. This codes for CASSEFDTGLSYGYTF.

The table lists this clonotype with many counts. The chain combines TRBV19 with TRBJ2-2; 7 bases line up with TRBD1. This CDR3 has 16 amino acids. Germline CDR1 and CDR2: LNHDA and SQIVND (reference sequence). V was clipped by 1 base and J by 4 bases; unmatched bases: 6. The CDR3 reads CASSIGDSFGTGELFF. CDR3 sequence (DNA): TGTGCCAGTAGTATAGGGGACAGTTTTGGCACCGGGGAGCTGTTTTTT.

The chain has TRBV28 and TRBJ2-7; TRBD1 matches 8 bases. This CDR3 spans 14 amino acids. V shed 9 bases, J shed 6 bases, and the junction held 13 bases outside the gene matches. Germline loops: CDR1 MDHEN, CDR2 SYDVKM. The CDR3 sequence: CASTPLQGASEQYF. The CDR3 coding sequence is TGTGCCAGTACTCCTCTTCAGGGGGCGAGCGAGCAGTACTTC. Full variable domain (outside the CDR3, taken from reference TRBV28 and TRBJ2-7): DVKVTQSSRYLVKRTGEKVFLECVQDMDHENMFWYRQDPGLGLRLIYFSYDVKMKEKGDIPEGYSVSREKKERFSLILESASTNQTSMYLCASTPLQGASEQYFGPGTRLTVT.

This clonotype has ten or more counts. This chain connects TRBV12-3 or TRBV12-4 to TRBJ2-2; no clear D. The CDR3 loop spans 15 amino acids. Trimming shortened V by 1 base and J by 2 bases, and 8 bases separated the two germline ends. CDR3 DNA sequence: TGTGCCAGCAGTTTAGGGGCCAGTAACACCGGGGAGCTGTTTTTT. As protein: CASSLGASNTGELFF.

J is TRBJ1-5 and V is TRBV7-8, with 7 bases matching TRBD1. There are 16 residues in the CDR3. Trimming at V came to 5 bases and at J to 4 bases, leaving 11 bases not matched to a gene. Germline-derived CDR1 and CDR2 are SGHVS and FQNEAQ. DNA of the CDR3: TGTGCCAGCAGCGCCCCCGGGACAGTAGAGAATCAGCCCCAGCATTTT. It translates to CASSAPGTVENQPQHF.

This clonotype was picked up a small number of times. The rearrangement joins TRBV5-1 to TRBJ2-5, with D hard to call. This CDR3 is built from 11 residues. The V and J ends lost 6 bases and 7 bases respectively, with 10 bases between them. Germline loops: CDR1 SGHRS, CDR2 YFSETQ. For the CDR3, the DNA is TGCGCCAGCACTTTGCTGGTGACCCAGTACTTC. Translating it yields CASTLLVTQYF.

This clonotype was observed many times. The V gene is TRBV7-8, the J gene TRBJ2-7, with 7 bases matching TRBD1. Germline V gives CDR1 SGHVS, CDR2 FQNEAQ. The CDR3 contains 14 residues. Losses at the gene ends were 5 bases for V and 2 bases for J; bases not matched to a gene: 6. The CDR3 sequence is CASSQGVPAYEQYF. CDR3 bases: TGTGCCAGCAGCCAGGGGGTCCCCGCCTACGAGCAGTACTTC. Complete variable domain (other parts from reference TRBV7-8 and TRBJ2-7): GAGVSQSPRYKVAKRGQDVALRCDPISGHVSLFWYQQALGQGPEFLTYFQNEAQLDKSGLPSDRFFAERPEGSVSTLKIQRTQQEDSAVYLCASSQGVPAYEQYFGPGTRLTVT.

This chain links TRBV12-3 or TRBV12-4 with TRBJ2-4, with D uncertain. The CDR3 has 13 residues. V gave up 5 bases and J gave up 4 bases, with 9 bases separating them. CDR3: CASSARRKNIQYF. The CDR3 nucleotides read TGTGCCAGCAGTGCCCGAAGAAAAAACATTCAGTACTTC.

This clonotype was detected ten times or more. The chain recombines TRBV12-3 or TRBV12-4 with TRBJ2-7; possible D gene TRBD1, 5 bases. This CDR3 is 12 amino acids long. The V end lost 5 bases, the J end lost 6 bases, and 11 bases lay between the germline ends. CDR3: CASSPGIGEQYF. The CDR3 DNA reads as TGTGCCAGCAGTCCAGGGATCGGCGAGCAGTACTTC.

This clonotype was seen repeatedly, ten times or more. The rearrangement joins TRBV10-3 to TRBJ2-1; 10 positions agree with TRBD2. Trimming at V came to 5 bases and at J to 5 bases, leaving 3 bases not matched to a gene. This CDR3 spans 14 amino acids. Germline CDR1 and CDR2: ENHRY and SYGVKD. Here the CDR3 reads CAISRTSGDNEQFF. The DNA for the CDR3 is TGTGCCATCAGTAGGACTAGCGGCGACAATGAGCAGTTCTTC.

Ten or more counts support this clonotype. The chain is built from TRBV7-9 and TRBJ1-6; D is undetermined. Germline CDR1 SEHNR, CDR2 FQNEAQ (reference sequence). This CDR3 has 14 amino acids. The V and J ends lost 2 bases and 7 bases respectively, with 9 bases between them. Here the CDR3 reads CASSLKQKNSPLHF. In nucleotides, the CDR3 is TGTGCCAGCAGCTTAAAACAGAAAAATTCACCCCTCCACTTT.

This clonotype was detected many times. The CDR3 nucleotides read TGTGCCAGCAGCTTTGCGGGGGATCAGAACACTGAAGCTTTCTTT. This sequence encodes CASSFAGDQNTEAFF. This rearrangement joins TRBV7-2 to TRBJ1-1, with a weak D call TRBD1 (5 bases). The germline V gene has CDR1 SGHTA and CDR2 FQGNSA. The germline V and J ends were trimmed by 3 bases and 1 base, with 12 bases remaining between them. This CDR3 spans 15 amino acids.

The chain couples TRBV11-2 to TRBJ1-1, with TRBD1 matching 11 bases. V shed 5 bases and J 0 bases; nucleotides not matched to a gene: 2. This CDR3 has 15 residues. Germline-derived CDR1 and CDR2 are SGHAT and FQNNGV. The CDR3 DNA follows: TGTGCCAGCAGCGGACAGGGGGCATTGAACACTGAAGCTTTCTTT. Residues: CASSGQGALNTEAFF.